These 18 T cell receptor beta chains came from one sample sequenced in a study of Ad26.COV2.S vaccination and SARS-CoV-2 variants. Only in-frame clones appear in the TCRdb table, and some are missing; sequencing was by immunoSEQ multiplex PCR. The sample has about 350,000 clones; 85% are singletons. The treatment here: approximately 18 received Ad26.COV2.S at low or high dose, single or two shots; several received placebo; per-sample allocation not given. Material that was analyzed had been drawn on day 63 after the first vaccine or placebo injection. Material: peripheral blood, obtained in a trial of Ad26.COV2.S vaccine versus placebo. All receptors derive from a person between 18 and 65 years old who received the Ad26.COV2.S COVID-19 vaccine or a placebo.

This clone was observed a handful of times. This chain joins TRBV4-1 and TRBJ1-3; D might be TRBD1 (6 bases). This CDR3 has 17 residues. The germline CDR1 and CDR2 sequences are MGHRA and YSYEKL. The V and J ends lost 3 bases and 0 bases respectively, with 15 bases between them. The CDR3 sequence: CASSQGRQAVSGNTIYF. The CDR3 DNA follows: TGCGCCAGCAGCCAGGGGCGACAGGCCGTCTCTGGAAACACCATATATTTT.

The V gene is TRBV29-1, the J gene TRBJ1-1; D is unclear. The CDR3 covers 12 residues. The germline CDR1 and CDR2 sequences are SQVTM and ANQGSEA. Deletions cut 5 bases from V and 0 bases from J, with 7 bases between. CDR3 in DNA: TGCAGCGTTTTCAGGATGAACACTGAAGCTTTCTTT. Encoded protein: CSVFRMNTEAFF.

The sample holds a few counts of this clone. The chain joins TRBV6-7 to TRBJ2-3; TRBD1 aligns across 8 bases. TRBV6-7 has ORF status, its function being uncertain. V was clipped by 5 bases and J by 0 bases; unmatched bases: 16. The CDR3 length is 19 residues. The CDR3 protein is CASSLPPSQGALSTDTQYF. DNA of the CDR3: TGTGCCAGCAGTCTGCCCCCCTCGCAGGGGGCTCTGAGCACAGATACGCAGTATTTT.

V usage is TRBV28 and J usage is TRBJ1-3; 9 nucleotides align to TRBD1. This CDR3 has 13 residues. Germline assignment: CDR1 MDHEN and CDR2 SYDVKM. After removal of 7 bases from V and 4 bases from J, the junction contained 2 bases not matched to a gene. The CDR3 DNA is TGTGCCAGCATGGGACAGGGCGGAAACACCATATATTTT. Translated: CASMGQGGNTIYF.

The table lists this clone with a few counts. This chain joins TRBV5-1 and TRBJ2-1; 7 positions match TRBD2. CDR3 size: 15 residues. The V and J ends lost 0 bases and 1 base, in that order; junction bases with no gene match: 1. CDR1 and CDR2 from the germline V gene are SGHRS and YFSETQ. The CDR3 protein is CASSLGGLSYNEQFF. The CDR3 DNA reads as TGCGCCAGCAGCTTGGGGGGACTATCCTACAATGAGCAGTTCTTC. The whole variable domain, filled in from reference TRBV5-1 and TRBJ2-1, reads KAGVTQTPRYLIKTRGQQVTLSCSPISGHRSVSWYQQTPGQGLQFLFEYFSETQRNKGNFPGRFSGRQFSNSRSEMNVSTLELGDSALYLCASSLGGLSYNEQFFGPGTRLTVL.

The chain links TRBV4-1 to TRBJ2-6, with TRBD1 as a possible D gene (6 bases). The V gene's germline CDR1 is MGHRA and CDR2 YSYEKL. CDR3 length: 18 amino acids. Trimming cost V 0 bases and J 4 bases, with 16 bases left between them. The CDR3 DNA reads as TGCGCCAGCAGCCAAGAATTCACCAGGGGATACGGGGCCAACGTCCTGACTTTC. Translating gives CASSQEFTRGYGANVLTF.

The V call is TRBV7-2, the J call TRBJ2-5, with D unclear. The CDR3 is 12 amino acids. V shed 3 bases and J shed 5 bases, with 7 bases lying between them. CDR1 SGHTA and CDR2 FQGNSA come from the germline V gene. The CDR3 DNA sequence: TGTGCCAGCAGCTTCGAACGGGAGACCCAGTACTTC. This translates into CASSFERETQYF.

CDR3 in amino acids: CATSKGLYNEQFF. The CDR3 DNA follows: TGTGCCACCAGCAAGGGACTCTACAATGAGCAGTTCTTC. The J gene is TRBJ2-1, the V gene TRBV15; possibly TRBD2 for D (6 bases). Trimming shortened V by 4 bases and J by 3 bases, and 7 bases separated the two germline ends. Germline assignment: CDR1 LNHNV and CDR2 YYDKDF (reference sequence). The length of the CDR3 is 13 residues.

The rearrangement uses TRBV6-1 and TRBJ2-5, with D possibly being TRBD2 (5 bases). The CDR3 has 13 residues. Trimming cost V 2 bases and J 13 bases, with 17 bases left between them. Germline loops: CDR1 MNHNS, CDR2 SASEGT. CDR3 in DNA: TGTGCCAGCAGTGAAAGAGACCGACTACCTCCGTACTTC. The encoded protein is CASSERDRLPPYF.

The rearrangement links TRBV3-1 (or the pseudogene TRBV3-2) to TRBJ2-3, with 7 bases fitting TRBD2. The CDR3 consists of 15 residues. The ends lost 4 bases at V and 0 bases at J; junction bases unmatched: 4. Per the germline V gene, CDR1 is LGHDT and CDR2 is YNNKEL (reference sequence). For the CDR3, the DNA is TGTGCCAGCAGCCCCCTAGCGGTTAGCACAGATACGCAGTATTTT. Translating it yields CASSPLAVSTDTQYF.

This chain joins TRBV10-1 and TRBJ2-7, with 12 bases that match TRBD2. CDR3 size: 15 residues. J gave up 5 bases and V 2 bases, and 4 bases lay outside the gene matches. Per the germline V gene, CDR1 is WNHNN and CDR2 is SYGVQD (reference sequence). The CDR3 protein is CASSERLAGAHEQYF. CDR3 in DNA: TGCGCCAGCAGTGAGAGACTAGCGGGGGCTCACGAGCAGTACTTC.

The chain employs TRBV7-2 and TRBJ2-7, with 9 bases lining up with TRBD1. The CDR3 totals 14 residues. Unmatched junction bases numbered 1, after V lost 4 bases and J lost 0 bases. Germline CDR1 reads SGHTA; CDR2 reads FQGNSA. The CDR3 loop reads CASSSTGGSYEQYF. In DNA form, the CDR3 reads TGTGCCAGCAGCTCGACAGGGGGCTCCTACGAGCAGTACTTC.

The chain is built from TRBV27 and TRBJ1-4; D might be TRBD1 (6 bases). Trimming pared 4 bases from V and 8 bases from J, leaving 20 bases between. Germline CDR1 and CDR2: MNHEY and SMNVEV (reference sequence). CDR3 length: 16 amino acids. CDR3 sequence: CASSSRFSQGREKLFF. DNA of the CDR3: TGTGCCAGCAGTTCCCGCTTCTCACAGGGCAGAGAAAAACTGTTTTTT.

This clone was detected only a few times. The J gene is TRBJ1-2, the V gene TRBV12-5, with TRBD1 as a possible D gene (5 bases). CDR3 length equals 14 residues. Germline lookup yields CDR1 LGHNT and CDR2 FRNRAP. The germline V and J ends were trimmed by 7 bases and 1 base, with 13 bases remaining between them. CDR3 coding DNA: TGTGCTAGTGAGAGGGGATCAAGTAACTATGGCTACACCTTC. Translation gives CASERGSSNYGYTF.

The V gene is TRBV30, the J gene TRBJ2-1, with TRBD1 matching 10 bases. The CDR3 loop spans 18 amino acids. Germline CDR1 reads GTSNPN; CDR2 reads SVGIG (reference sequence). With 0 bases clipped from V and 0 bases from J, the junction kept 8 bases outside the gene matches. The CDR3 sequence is CAWSVTDRGTPSYNEQFF. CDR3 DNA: TGTGCCTGGAGTGTAACGGACAGGGGGACACCCTCCTACAATGAGCAGTTCTTC.

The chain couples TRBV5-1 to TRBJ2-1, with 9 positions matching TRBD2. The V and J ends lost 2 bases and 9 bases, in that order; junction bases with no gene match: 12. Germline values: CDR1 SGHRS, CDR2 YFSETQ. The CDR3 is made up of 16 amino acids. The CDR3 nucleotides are TGCGCCAGCAGCTTTATGGCTAGCGGGGCAGCTAGTGAGCAGTTCTTC. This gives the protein CASSFMASGAASEQFF.

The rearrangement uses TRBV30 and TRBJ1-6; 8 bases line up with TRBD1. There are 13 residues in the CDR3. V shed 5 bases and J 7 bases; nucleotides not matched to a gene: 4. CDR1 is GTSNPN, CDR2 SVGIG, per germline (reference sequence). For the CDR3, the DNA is TGTGCCTGGGGGGACAGGAGGAATTCACCCCTCCACTTT. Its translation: CAWGDRRNSPLHF.

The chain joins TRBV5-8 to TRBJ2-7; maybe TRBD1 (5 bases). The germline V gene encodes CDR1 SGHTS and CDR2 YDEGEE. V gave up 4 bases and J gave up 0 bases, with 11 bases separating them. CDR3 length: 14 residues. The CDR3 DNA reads TGTGCCAGCAGCGTGCCGACAGTCTCCTACGAGCAGTACTTC. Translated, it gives CASSVPTVSYEQYF.